This T cell receptor beta chain is drawn from a study of early T cells in non-severe SARS-CoV-2 infection. Across the study: Bulk RNA isolated from unsorted whole blood underwent sequencing; chains were not paired. Study-wide results and limits: VDJdb matching skewed toward anti-spike CD8 responses, missing private and CD4 specificities.

Unique molecular identifier tags were affixed to discrete cDNA molecules. Via MiXCR, TCRdb re-called the 5' RACE reads, giving one row per CDR3 protein. This table has approximately 81,000 distinct CDR3 sequences, 6% to 7% appearing once. The germline V gene encodes CDR1 DFQATT and CDR2 SNEGSKA (reference sequence). The junction had 7 bases not matched to a gene; V was cut back by 4 bases and J by 2 bases. The CDR3 is 16 amino acids. This clonotype has more than one count but fewer than ten. What it binds is not known. The chain links TRBV20-1 to TRBJ2-5; TRBD2 matches at 13 bases. The sample consisted of whole blood. The TCR comes from an adult who was a healthcare worker with PCR-confirmed SARS-CoV-2 infection or an uninfected control (not recorded which). The CDR3 DNA reads TGCAGTGCTACCGGGACTAGCGGGGAGAAACAAGAGACCCAGTACTTC. Translated, it gives CSATGTSGEKQETQYF.